The 3 T cell receptor beta chains below come from one sample, sequenced in a study of cytomegalovirus exposure and HLA in healthy donors. Data came from immunoSEQ multiplex PCR; TCRdb stores just in-frame clones and leaves some out. This table holds 120,000 or so clones, more than 75% found once. Source material: PBMCs. The receptors here all came from a man younger than 35 in good health and CMV-seronegative.

The chain links TRBV9 to TRBJ2-3, with TRBD2 identical over 7 bases. The CDR3 length is 15 residues. The germline V gene has CDR1 SGDLS and CDR2 YYNGEE. With V trimmed by 4 bases and J by 4 bases, 9 bases remained unmatched. CDR3 region: CASSPLGRASDTQYF. The CDR3 DNA reads TGTGCCAGCAGCCCCTTAGGGAGGGCCTCAGATACGCAGTATTTT.

This sequence joins TRBV18 and TRBJ1-5, with 7 bases identical to TRBD1. The CDR3 loop spans 14 amino acids. V was pared by 6 bases and J by 3 bases, with 5 bases of the junction left unmatched. Germline values: CDR1 KGHSH, CDR2 LQKENI. The CDR3 region is CASSRGTANQPQHF. The DNA for the CDR3 is TGTGCCAGCTCCCGCGGGACAGCCAATCAGCCCCAGCATTTT.

This clone has only one observation. This chain connects TRBV7-9 to TRBJ1-2; tentative D call: TRBD1 (6 bases). CDR3 size: 15 residues. Germline-derived CDR1 and CDR2 are SEHNR and FQNEAQ (reference sequence). V lost 3 bases, J lost 4 bases, and 15 bases lay in between. CDR3 DNA: TGTGCCAGCAGCTTGGGACATGGACTTCTCTATGGCTACACCTTC. This encodes CASSLGHGLLYGYTF. Complete variable domain (other parts from reference TRBV7-9 and TRBJ1-2): DTGVSQNPRHKITKRGQNVTFRCDPISEHNRLYWYRQTLGQGPEFLTYFQNEAQLEKSRLLSDRFSAERPKGSFSTLEIQRTEQGDSAMYLCASSLGHGLLYGYTFGSGTRLTVV.